This entry features one T cell receptor (beta chain) sequence. Its antigen is as yet unknown. The sample belongs to a study of blood T cells in healthy people across ages. Then a second PCR, running roughly 7 to 11 cycles, was carried out with a sample-barcoded 5' primer and a J-beta primer mix. A template-switch adaptor containing 12 random nucleotides labeled each cDNA molecule. TCRdb redid the calling of the 5' RACE reads with MiXCR, one entry per CDR3 protein. This sample has 750,000 to 950,000 distinct CDR3 sequences; roughly 25% occur once, and the top ten carry about 2.9%. In germline, CDR1 is SNHLY, CDR2 FYNNEI. The CDR3 sequence is 14 residues long. Study results and limitations: Unsorted PBMCs blocked a conclusive comparison of naive and antigen-experienced cells.

Each sample provided at least 6 micrograms of extracted total RNA. The sample also formed part of further work on T cells of mothers and their children. Per that study: Reads recorded for TCR beta CDR3 numbered over 10 million per mother and about 3 million per child.

V usage is TRBV2 and J usage is TRBJ2-5; the D gene is possibly TRBD1 (6 bases). The end of the DNA is better explained by TRBJ2-1, so the J call may be wrong. The source is a boy aged 5-17 years in good health. What was sequenced was blood. The DNA for the CDR3 is TGTGCCAGGGGGGACATAACCTCCTACAATGAGCAGTTCTTC. It yields the protein CARGDITSYNEQFF.